This paragraph reports one TCR beta chain. Its target is not known. The V end was cut by 4 bases, the J end by 4 bases, with 8 bases between. There are 11 residues in the CDR3. The V gene's germline CDR1 is SQVTM and CDR2 ANQGSEA. The record originates from a study of cytomegalovirus exposure and HLA in healthy donors. General study results and limits: Confirmation was obtained in vitro that a few CMV-associated chains are specific for CMV antigens.

PCR primers comprised 60 Vbeta and 13 Jbeta primers. Libraries were prepared by immunoSEQ multiplex PCR; TCRdb keeps only in-frame clonotypes and omits some of them. There are 95,000 to 100,000 clones in the sample; around 77% occur only once, and 3% to 3.5% lies in the top ten. The V gene is TRBV29-1, the J gene TRBJ2-7, with a possible D match to TRBD1 (5 bases). The source material was PBMCs. The sequence came from a man in his forties in good health and CMV-seronegative. CDR3 protein: CSVAREYEQYF. The DNA of the CDR3 is TGCAGCGTTGCCAGGGAATACGAGCAGTACTTC.